The 26 T cell receptor beta chains reported below all come from one sample, sequenced in a study of blood T cell repertoires in COVID-19. Data came from immunoSEQ multiplex PCR; TCRdb stores just in-frame clones and leaves some out. Of approximately 450,000 clones listed, 75% to 90% are singletons. The sample consisted of PBMCs or T cells enriched from blood (not recorded which). The receptors derive from a man aged 25 to 40 who had recovered from COVID-19.

This clone was recorded only once. The chain has TRBV7-9 and TRBJ2-1; perhaps TRBD1 as D (5 bases). Germline CDR1 and CDR2: SEHNR and FQNEAQ (reference sequence). V was trimmed by 5 bases and J by 10 bases, leaving 12 bases between them. This CDR3 is 12 amino acids long. The DNA for the CDR3 is TGTGCCAGCAGCCCGAAATCAGGGGAGCAGTTCTTC. It translates to CASSPKSGEQFF.

The chain joins TRBV12-5 to TRBJ2-1; perhaps TRBD1 as D (6 bases). Trimming took off 6 bases at V and 13 bases at J, with 16 bases between the two ends. Germline CDR1 reads LGHNT; CDR2 reads FRNRAP. This CDR3 comprises 12 residues. The CDR3 protein is CASGQDRFNQFF. The CDR3 DNA sequence: TGTGCTAGTGGCCAAGACAGGTTTAATCAGTTCTTC.

Here the CDR3 reads CASSMVVGRAYEQYF. In DNA, the CDR3 is TGTGCCAGTAGTATGGTGGTGGGGAGGGCCTACGAGCAGTACTTC. The chain has TRBV19 and TRBJ2-7; 7 positions agree with TRBD2. CDR3 size: 15 residues. With V trimmed by 3 bases and J by 2 bases, 7 bases remained unmatched. Germline V gene sequence: CDR1 LNHDA, CDR2 SQIVND (reference sequence). The entire variable domain, with the rest obtained from reference TRBV19 and TRBJ2-7, is as follows: DGGITQSPKYLFRKEGQNVTLSCEQNLNHDAMYWYRQDPGQGLRLIYYSQIVNDFQKGDIAEGYSVSREKKESFPLTVTSAQKNPTAFYLCASSMVVGRAYEQYFGPGTRLTVT.

This sequence joins TRBV6-1 and TRBJ1-6; no reliable D call. This CDR3 has 15 amino acids. The V end lost 2 bases, the J end lost 13 bases, and 18 bases lay between the germline ends. Looked up from germline, CDR1 is MNHNS and CDR2 is SASEGT. CDR3 nucleotide sequence: TGTGCCAGCAGTGAACTAGGTGTCGATAGTGGGCCCCTCCACTTT. Amino acid sequence: CASSELGVDSGPLHF.

This sequence joins TRBV5-6 and TRBJ1-5; D perhaps matches TRBD1 (6 bases). V gave up 4 bases and J gave up 4 bases, with 15 bases separating them. The germline gives CDR1 SGHDT, CDR2 YYEEEE. The CDR3 contains 15 residues. This CDR3 reads CASSQGRGWNQPQHF. The CDR3, as DNA: TGTGCCAGCAGCCAGGGGCGGGGGTGGAATCAGCCCCAGCATTTT.

The chain joins TRBV27 to TRBJ1-3, with 8 bases aligning to TRBD1. This CDR3 is 15 amino acids long. The V segment lost 6 bases and the J segment 1 base; nucleotides outside the gene matches: 5. Germline V gene sequence: CDR1 MNHEY, CDR2 SMNVEV (reference sequence). The CDR3 protein is CASRSTGGSGNTIYF. CDR3 nucleotide sequence: TGTGCCAGCAGATCCACAGGGGGGTCTGGAAACACCATATATTTT.

V and J are TRBV6-5 and TRBJ1-5, with D unclear. V was cut by 0 bases and J by 4 bases, with 10 bases left in between. The CDR3 contains 15 residues. CDR1 is MNHEY, CDR2 SVGAGI, per germline. The CDR3 here is CASSYSFRTNQPQHF. Here the CDR3 DNA reads TGTGCCAGCAGTTACTCTTTTCGTACTAATCAGCCCCAGCATTTT.

This chain uses TRBV10-2 with TRBJ2-2, with D perhaps matching TRBD2 (5 bases). V shed 8 bases and J shed 5 bases, with 15 bases lying between them. Looked up from germline, CDR1 is WSHSY and CDR2 is SAAADI. CDR3 size: 14 residues. The CDR3 loop is CASSPGLLTGELFF. The CDR3 DNA is TGCGCCAGCTCACCCGGACTCCTTACCGGGGAGCTGTTTTTT.

The chain is built from TRBV6-5 and TRBJ2-7; D not resolved. V lost 6 bases and J lost 3, with 6 bases in between. Germline lookup yields CDR1 MNHEY and CDR2 SVGAGI. The CDR3 consists of 11 residues. CDR3: CASRTHYEQYF. Here the CDR3 DNA reads TGTGCCAGCAGAACTCACTACGAGCAGTACTTC.

This chain uses TRBV29-1 with TRBJ1-1; tentatively, D is TRBD1 (6 bases). The germline gives CDR1 SQVTM, CDR2 ANQGSEA. The CDR3 is made up of 12 amino acids. V was pared by 7 bases and J by 7 bases, with 16 bases between. This CDR3 reads CSGGPDSNEAFF. DNA of the CDR3: TGCAGCGGAGGGCCGGACAGCAATGAAGCTTTCTTT.

The chain uses TRBV15 and TRBJ2-5, with D maybe TRBD2 (7 bases). The V gene's germline CDR1 is LNHNV and CDR2 YYDKDF (reference sequence). The CDR3 spans 16 residues. V gave up 5 bases and J gave up 1 base, with 17 bases separating them. The CDR3 DNA is TGTGCCACCAGCGTCTGGGGGGGCTCCACCCAAGAGACCCAGTACTTC. Translation: CATSVWGGSTQETQYF.

This rearrangement joins TRBV10-3 to TRBJ2-5, with D possibly TRBD2 on 5 matching bases. CDR1 ENHRY and CDR2 SYGVKD come from the germline V gene. V gave up 2 bases and J gave up 2 bases, with 15 bases separating them. This CDR3 has 16 residues. The CDR3, as DNA: TGTGCCATCAGTGAGCAGGTTGGCGGAGGACAAGAGACCCAGTACTTC. Translated: CAISEQVGGGQETQYF.

Of note for this clone: This same CDR3 is encoded by further DNA sequences in the sample. J is TRBJ2-3 and V is TRBV19; tentative D call: TRBD2 (6 bases). Trimming took 6 bases from V and 4 from J, leaving 11 bases between them. The CDR3 totals 13 residues. The germline V gene encodes CDR1 LNHDA and CDR2 SQIVND (reference sequence). As DNA, the CDR3 is TGTGCCAGTAGCCGGGGACTCGCAGATACGCAGTATTTT. Translated, it gives CASSRGLADTQYF.

V usage is TRBV12-3 or TRBV12-4 and J usage is TRBJ2-1; the D gene is possibly TRBD2 (5 bases). With 6 bases removed from V and 15 bases from J, the gap between germline ends came to 21 bases. This CDR3 has 13 amino acids. CDR3 nucleotide sequence: TGTGCCAGCAGGAAACCCACCCTTGGCGGGCTGTTCTTC. Its translation is CASRKPTLGGLFF.

The J gene is TRBJ2-7, the V gene TRBV18, with 9 bases identical to TRBD1. Germline-derived CDR1 and CDR2 are KGHSH and LQKENI. The CDR3 extends over 14 amino acids. Trimming cost V 3 bases and J 3 bases; bases outside gene matches: 3. CDR3 nucleotide sequence: TGTGCCAGCTCACCCGGGACAGGGTACTACGAGCAGTACTTC. It encodes CASSPGTGYYEQYF. Based on the CDR3 plus reference TRBV18 and TRBJ2-7, the full variable domain is NAGVMQNPRHLVRRRGQEARLRCSPMKGHSHVYWYRQLPEEGLKFMVYLQKENIIDESGMPKERFSAEFPKEGPSILRIQQVVRGDSAAYFCASSPGTGYYEQYFGPGTRLTVT.

A single count supports this clone. V gene TRBV15 combines with J gene TRBJ2-2, with 12 bases identical to TRBD2. CDR3 length: 16 residues. Germline V lookup: CDR1 LNHNV, CDR2 YYDKDF (reference sequence). With V trimmed by 1 base and J by 6 bases, 3 bases remained unmatched. CDR3 loop: CATSRVASGRAGELFF. CDR3 bases: TGTGCCACCAGCAGAGTGGCTAGCGGGAGGGCCGGGGAGCTGTTTTTT.

The chain joins TRBV30 to TRBJ1-2, with D uncertain. The germline V gene encodes CDR1 GTSNPN and CDR2 SVGIG (reference sequence). CDR3 length equals 12 residues. V lost 3 bases and J 4 bases, leaving 9 bases between the germline ends. CDR3 coding DNA: TGTGCCTGGAGACCGGGTTCCTATGGCTACACCTTC. Its translation is CAWRPGSYGYTF. Full variable domain (outside the CDR3, taken from reference TRBV30 and TRBJ1-2): SQTIHQWPATLVQPVGSPLSLECTVEGTSNPNLYWYRQAAGRGLQLLFYSVGIGQISSEVPQNLSASRPQDRQFILSSKKLLLSDSGFYLCAWRPGSYGYTFGSGTRLTVV.

This clone was counted between two and nine times. The J gene is TRBJ2-5, the V gene TRBV7-9; D gene uncertain. V was cut by 2 bases and J by 7 bases, with 14 bases left in between. The CDR3 contains 14 residues. Germline V gene lookup returns CDR1 SEHNR and CDR2 FQNEAQ (reference sequence). The CDR3 DNA is TGTGCCAGCAGCTTATCGGCCGGGTCTGCGACCCAGTACTTC. It yields the protein CASSLSAGSATQYF.

This clone was seen only once. The chain is built from TRBV5-1 and TRBJ2-7; 10 bases line up with TRBD1. The trim removed 5 bases at V and 3 bases at J, leaving 17 bases unmatched. This CDR3 is built from 18 residues. The germline CDR1 and CDR2 sequences are SGHRS and YFSETQ. In DNA, the CDR3 is TGCGCCAGCAGTATACGGCCTCCGGGACAGGGGCTAGTCTACGAGCAGTACTTC. It codes for CASSIRPPGQGLVYEQYF.

V and J are TRBV7-2 and TRBJ2-5; weak D call: TRBD1 (6 bases). Germline-derived CDR1 and CDR2 are SGHTA and FQGNSA. The CDR3 runs to 14 residues. Trimming took off 1 base at V and 6 bases at J, with 12 bases between the two ends. The CDR3 reads CASSLGAGVKTQYF. The CDR3 DNA reads TGTGCCAGCAGCTTAGGCGCAGGGGTGAAGACCCAGTACTTC.

This clone was recorded only once. The chain recombines TRBV6-5 with TRBJ2-1; TRBD1 aligns across 7 bases. The trim removed 6 bases at V and 4 bases at J, leaving 6 bases unmatched. Germline-derived CDR1 and CDR2 are MNHEY and SVGAGI. This CDR3 has 14 amino acids. The CDR3 here is CASSLSGQYNEQFF. CDR3 sequence (DNA): TGTGCCAGCAGCCTTTCGGGACAGTACAATGAGCAGTTCTTC.

This chain links TRBV5-1 with TRBJ1-2; D unresolved. Deletions cut 0 bases from V and 2 bases from J, with 14 bases between. Germline V gene lookup returns CDR1 SGHRS and CDR2 YFSETQ. This CDR3 is 16 amino acids long. CDR3 nucleotides: TGCGCCAGCAGCTTGGGGGCAGCCCAAAGGAACTATGGCTACACCTTC. Its protein is CASSLGAAQRNYGYTF.

The chain couples TRBV20-1 to TRBJ2-1, with TRBD2 identical over 8 bases. Germline CDR1 reads DFQATT; CDR2 reads SNEGSKA (reference sequence). The CDR3 is 12 amino acids. V lost 3 bases and J lost 15; bases outside the gene matches: 10. CDR3 loop: CSASYGRAFPFF. In DNA form, the CDR3 reads TGCAGTGCTAGTTACGGGAGGGCCTTTCCGTTCTTC.

This clone has a handful of counts. The CDR3 DNA follows: TGTGCCAGTAGTCAAACGAGTAGTGAGCAGTTCTTC. This gives the protein CASSQTSSEQFF. J is TRBJ2-1 and V is TRBV19; no clear D gene. Germline V lookup: CDR1 LNHDA, CDR2 SQIVND (reference sequence). The V and J ends lost 5 bases and 9 bases respectively, with 11 bases between them. This CDR3 is 12 amino acids long.

The CDR3: CASSTRLDSPLHF. The CDR3 DNA sequence: TGTGCCAGTAGTACCCGACTGGATTCACCCCTCCACTTT. This chain links TRBV19 with TRBJ1-6; no firm D call. CDR1 and CDR2 from the germline V gene are LNHDA and SQIVND (reference sequence). The V gene lost 4 bases and the J gene lost 8 bases, with 9 bases spanning the gap. CDR3 size: 13 residues.

The rearrangement links TRBV28 to TRBJ2-7, with D perhaps matching TRBD1 (6 bases). Germline V gene data show CDR1 as MDHEN and CDR2 as SYDVKM. Trimming stripped 1 base from V and 2 bases from J, with 12 bases between. The CDR3 length is 15 residues. The CDR3 here is CASSLSTRDTYEQYF. As DNA, the CDR3 is TGTGCCAGCAGTTTATCCACCCGGGACACCTACGAGCAGTACTTC.